This entry is about one TCR beta chain. Clones were sequenced by immunoSEQ multiplex PCR, and TCRdb holds only the in-frame ones, with some missing. The data hold over 60,000 clones, with 85% to 90% observed a single time. This CDR3 is 18 amino acids long. The ends lost 5 bases at V and 3 bases at J; junction bases unmatched: 14. In germline, CDR1 is SGHVS, CDR2 FNYEAQ. This specimen comes from a study of OX40 agonist ivuxolimab in advanced cancers. The TCR originated in an adult with an advanced solid tumor such as melanoma, head and neck, liver or kidney cancer. The chain recombines TRBV7-6 with TRBJ2-1, with 9 bases that match TRBD2. The input for sequencing was CD4+ or CD8+ T cells sorted from blood, taken in a trial of the OX40 agonist ivuxolimab. CDR3: CASSGGGGLAYHYNEQFF. CDR3 nucleotides: TGTGCCAGCAGCGGAGGGGGAGGACTAGCGTACCACTACAATGAGCAGTTCTTC.